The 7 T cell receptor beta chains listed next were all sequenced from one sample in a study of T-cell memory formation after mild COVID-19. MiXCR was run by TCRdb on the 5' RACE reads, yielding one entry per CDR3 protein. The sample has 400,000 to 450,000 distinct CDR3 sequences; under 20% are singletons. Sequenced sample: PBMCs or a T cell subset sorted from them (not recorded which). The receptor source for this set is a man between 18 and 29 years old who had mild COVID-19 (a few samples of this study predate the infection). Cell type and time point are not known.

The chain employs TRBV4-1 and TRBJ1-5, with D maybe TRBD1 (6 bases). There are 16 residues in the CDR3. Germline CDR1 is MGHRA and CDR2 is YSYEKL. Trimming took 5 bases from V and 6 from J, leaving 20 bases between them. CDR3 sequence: CASSTEGGGVGQPQHF. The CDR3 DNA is TGCGCCAGCAGCACAGAAGGAGGGGGAGTAGGTCAGCCCCAGCATTTT.

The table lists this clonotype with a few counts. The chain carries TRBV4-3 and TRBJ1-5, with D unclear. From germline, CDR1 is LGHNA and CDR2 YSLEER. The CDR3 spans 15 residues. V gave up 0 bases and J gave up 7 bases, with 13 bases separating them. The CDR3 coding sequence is TGCGCCAGCAGCCAAGAGTTCATGCAGGTCCAGCCCCAGCATTTT. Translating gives CASSQEFMQVQPQHF.

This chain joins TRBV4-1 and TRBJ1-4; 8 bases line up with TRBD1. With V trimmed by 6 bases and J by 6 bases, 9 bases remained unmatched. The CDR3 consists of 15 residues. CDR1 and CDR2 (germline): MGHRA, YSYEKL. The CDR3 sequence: CASRPIGQGHEKLFF. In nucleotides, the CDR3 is TGCGCCAGCAGACCAATTGGACAGGGTCATGAAAAACTGTTTTTT.

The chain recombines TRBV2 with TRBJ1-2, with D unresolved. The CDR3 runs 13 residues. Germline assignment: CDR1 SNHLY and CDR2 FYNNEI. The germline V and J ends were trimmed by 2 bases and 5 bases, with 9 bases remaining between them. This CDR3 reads CASSEPDLYGYTF. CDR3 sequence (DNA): TGTGCCAGCAGTGAACCCGACCTTTATGGCTACACCTTC.

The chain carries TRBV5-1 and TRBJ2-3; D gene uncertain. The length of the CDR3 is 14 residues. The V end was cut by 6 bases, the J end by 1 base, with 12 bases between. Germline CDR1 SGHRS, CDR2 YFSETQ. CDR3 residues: CASTDSSGTDTQYF. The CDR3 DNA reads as TGCGCCAGCACTGACTCTTCTGGCACAGATACGCAGTATTTT.

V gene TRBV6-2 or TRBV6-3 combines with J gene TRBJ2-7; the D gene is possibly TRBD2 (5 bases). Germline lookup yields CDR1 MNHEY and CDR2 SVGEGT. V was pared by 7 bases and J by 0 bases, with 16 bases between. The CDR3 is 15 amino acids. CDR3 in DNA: TGTGCCAGCACCACGCCAAGCGAGGGCTCCTACGAGCAGTACGTC. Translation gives CASTTPSEGSYEQYV.

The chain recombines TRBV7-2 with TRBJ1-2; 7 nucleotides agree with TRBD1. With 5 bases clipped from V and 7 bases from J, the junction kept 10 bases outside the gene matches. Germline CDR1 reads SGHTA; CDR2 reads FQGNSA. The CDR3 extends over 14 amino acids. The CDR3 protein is CASSTRQGSAGYTF. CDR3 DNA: TGTGCCAGCAGCACACGACAGGGATCGGCTGGCTACACCTTC.